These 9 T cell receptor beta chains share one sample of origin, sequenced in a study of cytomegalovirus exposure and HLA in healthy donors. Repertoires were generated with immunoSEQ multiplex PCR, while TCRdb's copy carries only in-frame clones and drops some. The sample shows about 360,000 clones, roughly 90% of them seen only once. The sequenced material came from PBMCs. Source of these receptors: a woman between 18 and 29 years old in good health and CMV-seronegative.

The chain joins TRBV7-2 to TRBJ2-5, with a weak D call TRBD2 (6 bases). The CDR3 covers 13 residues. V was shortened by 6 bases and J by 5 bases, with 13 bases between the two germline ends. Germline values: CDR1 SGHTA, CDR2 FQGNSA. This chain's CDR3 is CASRLTAGETQYF. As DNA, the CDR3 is TGTGCCAGCAGGCTTACTGCGGGGGAGACCCAGTACTTC.

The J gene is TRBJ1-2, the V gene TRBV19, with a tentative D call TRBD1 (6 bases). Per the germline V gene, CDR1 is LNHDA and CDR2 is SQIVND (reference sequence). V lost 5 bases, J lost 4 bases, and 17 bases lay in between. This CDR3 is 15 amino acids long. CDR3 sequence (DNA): TGTGCCAGTAGTCGACGGACAGTATCTAGCTATGGCTACACCTTC. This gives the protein CASSRRTVSSYGYTF.

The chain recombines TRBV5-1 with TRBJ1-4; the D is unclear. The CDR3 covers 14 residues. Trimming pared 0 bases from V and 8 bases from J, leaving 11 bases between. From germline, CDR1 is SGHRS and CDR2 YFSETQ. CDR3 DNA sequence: TGCGCCAGCAGCTTGGGTTCCCGCGAAGAAAAACTGTTTTTT. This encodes CASSLGSREEKLFF.

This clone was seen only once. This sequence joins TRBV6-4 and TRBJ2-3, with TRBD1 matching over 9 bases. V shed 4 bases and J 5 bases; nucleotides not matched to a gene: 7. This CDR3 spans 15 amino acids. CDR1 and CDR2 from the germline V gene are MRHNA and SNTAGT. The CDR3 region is CASSALTGGGDTQYF. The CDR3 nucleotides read TGTGCCAGCAGTGCTCTGACAGGGGGTGGAGATACGCAGTATTTT.

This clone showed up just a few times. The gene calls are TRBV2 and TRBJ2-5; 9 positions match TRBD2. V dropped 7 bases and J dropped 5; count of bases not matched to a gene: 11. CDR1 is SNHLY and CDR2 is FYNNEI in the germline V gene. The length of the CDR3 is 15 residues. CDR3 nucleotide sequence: TGTGCCAGCACCGATAGCGGGAGTGGTCGCGAGACCCAGTACTTC. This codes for CASTDSGSGRETQYF.

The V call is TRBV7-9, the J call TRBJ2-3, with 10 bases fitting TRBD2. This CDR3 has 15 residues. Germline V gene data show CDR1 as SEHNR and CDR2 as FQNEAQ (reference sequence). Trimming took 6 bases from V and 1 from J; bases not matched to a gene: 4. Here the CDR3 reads CASSWTSGRTDTQYF. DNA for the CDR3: TGTGCCAGCAGTTGGACTAGCGGACGCACAGATACGCAGTATTTT.

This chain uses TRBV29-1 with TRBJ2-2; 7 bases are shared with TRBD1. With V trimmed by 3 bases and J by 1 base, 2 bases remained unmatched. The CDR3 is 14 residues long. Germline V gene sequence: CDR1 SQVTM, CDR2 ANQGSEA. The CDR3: CSVDRTGNTGELFF. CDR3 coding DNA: TGCAGCGTTGACCGGACAGGGAACACCGGGGAGCTGTTTTTT.

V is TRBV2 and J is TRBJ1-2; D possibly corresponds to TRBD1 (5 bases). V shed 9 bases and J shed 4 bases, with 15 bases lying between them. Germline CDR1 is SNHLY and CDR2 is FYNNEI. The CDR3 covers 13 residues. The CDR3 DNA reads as TGTGCCAGTACAATCGGGGGTGGCTATGGCTACACCTTC. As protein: CASTIGGGYGYTF.

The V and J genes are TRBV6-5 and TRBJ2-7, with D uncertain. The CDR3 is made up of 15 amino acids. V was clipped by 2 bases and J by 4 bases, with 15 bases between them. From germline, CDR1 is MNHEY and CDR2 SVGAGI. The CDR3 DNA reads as TGTGCCAGCAGTTACCTGCAGGCCCCTGGTTACGAGCAGTACTTC. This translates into CASSYLQAPGYEQYF.